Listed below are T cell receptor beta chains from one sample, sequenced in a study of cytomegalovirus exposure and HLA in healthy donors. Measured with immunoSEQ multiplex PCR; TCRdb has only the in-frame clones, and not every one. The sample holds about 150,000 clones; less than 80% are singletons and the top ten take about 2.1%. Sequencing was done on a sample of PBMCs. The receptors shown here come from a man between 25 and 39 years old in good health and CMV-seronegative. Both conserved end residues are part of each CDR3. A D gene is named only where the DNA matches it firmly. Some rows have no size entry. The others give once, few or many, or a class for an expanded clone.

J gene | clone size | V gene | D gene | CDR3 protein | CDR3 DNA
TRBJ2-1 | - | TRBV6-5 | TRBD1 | CASSTGDRAQFF | TGTGCCAGCAGCACCGGGGACAGGGCTCAGTTCTTC
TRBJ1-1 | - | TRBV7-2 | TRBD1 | CASTEQGAANTEAFF | TGTGCCAGCACCGAACAGGGGGCCGCGAACACTGAAGCTTTCTTT
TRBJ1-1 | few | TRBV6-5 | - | CASSSTLTLNTEAFF | TGTGCCAGCAGTTCGACTCTAACTTTGAACACTGAAGCTTTCTTT
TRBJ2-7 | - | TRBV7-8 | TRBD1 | CASTRDRGSEQYF | TGTGCCAGTACCCGGGACAGGGGGTCCGAGCAGTACTTC
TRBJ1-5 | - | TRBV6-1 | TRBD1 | CASSGQGAVQPQNF | TGTGCCAGCAGTGGACAGGGGGCGGTTCAGCCCCAGAATTTT
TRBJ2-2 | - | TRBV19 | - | CASTYRSGELFF | TGTGCCAGTACCTACAGGTCCGGGGAGCTGTTTTTT
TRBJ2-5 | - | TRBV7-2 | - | CASSSPLIETQYF | TGTGCCAGCAGCTCCCCACTAATAGAGACCCAGTACTTC
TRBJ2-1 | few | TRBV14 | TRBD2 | CASSQRGGEYEQFF | TGTGCCAGCAGCCAACGGGGGGGGGAGTATGAGCAGTTCTTC
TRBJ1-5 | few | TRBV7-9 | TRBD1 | CASSLGTGPNQPQHF | TGTGCCAGCAGCTTAGGGACAGGTCCCAATCAGCCCCAGCATTTT
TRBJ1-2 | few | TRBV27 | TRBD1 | CASSLLGQGLSYGYTF | TGTGCCAGCAGTTTGCTCGGACAGGGTTTATCCTATGGCTACACCTTC
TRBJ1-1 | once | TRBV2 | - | CASLQVALNTEAFF | TGTGCCAGCCTACAGGTAGCCCTCAACACTGAAGCTTTCTTT
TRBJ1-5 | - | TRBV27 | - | CASSLWFGQGMNQPQHF | TGTGCTAGCAGTTTATGGTTTGGGCAGGGGATGAATCAGCCCCAGCATTTT
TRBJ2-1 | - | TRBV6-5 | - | CASSSQGAHNEQFF | TGTGCCAGCAGTTCCCAGGGTGCTCACAATGAGCAGTTCTTC
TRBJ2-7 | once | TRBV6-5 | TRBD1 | CASSFGQGVYEQYF | TGTGCCAGCAGTTTTGGACAGGGGGTATACGAGCAGTACTTC
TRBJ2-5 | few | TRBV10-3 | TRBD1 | CAIRPGTEETQYF | TGTGCCATCAGACCCGGGACAGAAGAGACCCAGTACTTC
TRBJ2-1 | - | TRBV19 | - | CASSIQGYNEQFF | TGTGCCAGTAGTATTCAGGGCTACAATGAGCAGTTCTTC
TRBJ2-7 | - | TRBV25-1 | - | CASSPPSGTSKTHEQYF | TGTGCCAGCAGTCCACCTTCCGGGACATCCAAAACCCACGAGCAGTACTTC
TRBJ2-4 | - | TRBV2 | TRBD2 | CASTEYAGGLDIQYF | TGTGCCAGCACTGAGTATGCGGGGGGGCTTGACATTCAGTACTTC
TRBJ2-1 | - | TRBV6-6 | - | CASSYTQQEFYNEQFF | TGTGCCAGCAGTTACACCCAACAGGAGTTCTACAATGAGCAGTTCTTC
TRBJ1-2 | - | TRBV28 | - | CASSLDTGNYGYTF | TGTGCCAGCAGTTTAGATACAGGGAACTATGGCTACACCTTC
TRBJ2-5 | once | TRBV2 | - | CASTWRGQETQYF | TGTGCCAGCACCTGGAGAGGCCAAGAGACCCAGTACTTC
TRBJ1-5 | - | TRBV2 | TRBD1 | CASSEGRQGVQPQHF | TGTGCCAGCAGTGAAGGCAGGCAGGGGGTGCAGCCCCAGCATTTT
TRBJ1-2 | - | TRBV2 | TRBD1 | CASSWTGDYGYTF | TGTGCCAGCAGTTGGACAGGGGACTATGGCTACACCTTC
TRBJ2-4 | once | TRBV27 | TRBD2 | CASSFLAGGPVAKNIQYF | TGTGCCAGCAGTTTTCTAGCGGGGGGACCAGTAGCCAAAAACATTCAGTACTTC
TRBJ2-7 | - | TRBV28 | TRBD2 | CASSLSRGGRDEQYF | TGTGCCAGCAGTTTATCGCGCGGGGGACGAGATGAGCAGTACTTC
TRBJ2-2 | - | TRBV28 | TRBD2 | CASSTGGGLRGELFF | TGTGCCAGCAGTACGGGGGGGGGATTACGCGGGGAGCTGTTTTTT
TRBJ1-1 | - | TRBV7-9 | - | CASSLSGMNTEAFF | TGTGCCAGCAGCTTATCAGGTATGAACACTGAAGCTTTCTTT
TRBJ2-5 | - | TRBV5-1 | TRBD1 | CASWPGGAETQYF | TGCGCCAGCTGGCCAGGGGGCGCTGAGACCCAGTACTTC
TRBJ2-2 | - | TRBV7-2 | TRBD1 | CASRRTGGNTGELFF | TGTGCCAGCAGGCGGACAGGGGGCAACACCGGGGAGCTGTTTTTT
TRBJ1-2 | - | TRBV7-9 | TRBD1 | CASSYDAGQVYGYTF | TGTGCCAGCAGCTACGACGCGGGACAGGTCTATGGCTACACCTTC
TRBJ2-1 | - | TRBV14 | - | CASSHMEFEQFF | TGTGCCAGCAGCCATATGGAGTTTGAGCAGTTCTTC
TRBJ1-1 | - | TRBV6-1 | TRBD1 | CASSDPGQYTEAFF | TGTGCCAGCAGTGACCCGGGACAGTACACTGAAGCTTTCTTT
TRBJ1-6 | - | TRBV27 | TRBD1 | CASSFGSAGGSPLHF | TGTGCCAGCAGTTTTGGTTCGGCAGGGGGTTCACCCCTCCACTTT
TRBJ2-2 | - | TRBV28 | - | CASSLWQGGTGELFF | TGTGCCAGCAGTTTATGGCAGGGTGGCACCGGGGAGCTGTTTTTT
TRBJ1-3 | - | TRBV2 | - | CASSEGRRLSGNTIYF | TGTGCCAGCAGTGAAGGCAGAAGACTCTCTGGAAACACCATATATTTT
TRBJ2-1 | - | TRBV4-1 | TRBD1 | CASSQIGQGTLDEQFF | TGCGCCAGCAGCCAAATTGGACAGGGAACGTTGGATGAGCAGTTCTTC
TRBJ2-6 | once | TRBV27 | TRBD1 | CASSFGTGGNGANVLTF | TGTGCCAGCAGTTTCGGGACAGGGGGCAATGGGGCCAACGTCCTGACTTTC
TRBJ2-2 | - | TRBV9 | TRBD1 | CASSPTGTGGSGELFF | TGTGCCAGCAGCCCAACCGGGACAGGGGGCTCCGGGGAGCTGTTTTTT
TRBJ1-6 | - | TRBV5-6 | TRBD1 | CASSFSTGQGNSPLPF | TGTGCCAGCAGCTTTTCGACCGGACAGGGAAATTCACCCCTCCCCTTT
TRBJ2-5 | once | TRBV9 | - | CASSVGIPLGPQYF | TGTGCCAGCAGCGTAGGAATACCCCTGGGGCCCCAGTACTTC
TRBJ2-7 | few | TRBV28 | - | CASSPDRTEQYF | TGTGCCAGCAGTCCCGACAGGACCGAGCAGTACTTC
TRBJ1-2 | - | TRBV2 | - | CASSEGAHSPLRDGYTF | TGTGCCAGCAGTGAGGGGGCACACTCCCCTTTGAGGGATGGCTACACCTTC
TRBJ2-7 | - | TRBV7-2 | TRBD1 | CASSLVPTGVYEQYF | TGTGCCAGCAGCTTAGTCCCCACAGGGGTTTACGAGCAGTACTTC
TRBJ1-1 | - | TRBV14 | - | CASSQASGAPNTEAFF | TGTGCCAGCAGCCAAGCATCAGGGGCACCGAACACTGAAGCTTTCTTT
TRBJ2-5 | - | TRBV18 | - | CASSLLGAGKETQYF | TGTGCCAGCTCACTTCTGGGGGCAGGCAAAGAGACCCAGTACTTC
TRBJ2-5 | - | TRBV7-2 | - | CASSLEIIAGRDFQETQYF | TGTGCCAGCAGCTTAGAGATAATCGCGGGGCGGGACTTCCAAGAGACCCAGTACTTC
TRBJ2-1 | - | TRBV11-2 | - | CASSLGQGYNEQFF | TGTGCCAGCAGCTTAGGTCAGGGATATAATGAGCAGTTCTTC
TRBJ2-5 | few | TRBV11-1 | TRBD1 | CASSFDRGIVETQYF | TGTGCCAGCAGCTTCGACAGGGGAATCGTGGAGACCCAGTACTTC
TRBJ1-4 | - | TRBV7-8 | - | CASSAPQGKGVARGNEKLFF | TGTGCCAGCAGCGCCCCCCAGGGGAAGGGCGTAGCGCGTGGTAATGAAAAACTGTTTTTT